A selection of T cell receptor beta chains follows, all from one sample in a study of T cell repertoires in cytomegalovirus infection. These TCRs' antigens remain unknown. In TCRdb, the reads were re-called with MiXCR into one record per CDR3 protein. The sample holds about 700,000 distinct CDR3 sequences, roughly 33% seen once. Material: cultured PBMCs, obtained from culture after CMV antigen stimulation. These receptors were obtained from a human donor in good health (CMV status not recorded). Some clones in this sample may be carry-over from other donors' samples. CDR3s include the opening cysteine and the closing phenylalanine or tryptophan. The D gene is left open where the match is weak. Rows give clone size only sometimes, using once, few, many, or a class for an expanded clone.

CDR3 length	J gene	D gene	V gene	clone size	CDR3 DNA	CDR3 protein
12	TRBJ2-7	.	TRBV10-3	.	TGTGCCATCAGTTTAGACGGATACGAGCAGTACTTC	CAISLDGYEQYF
16	TRBJ2-3	TRBD2	TRBV12-3/TRBV12-4	few	TGTGCCAGCATTTCTACGAGCGGGGTGGGGACAGATACGCAGTATTTT	CASISTSGVGTDTQYF
14	TRBJ1-2	.	TRBV12-3/TRBV12-4	.	TGTGCCAGCAATCCGGGACGTCGAATCTATGGCTACACCTTC	CASNPGRRIYGYTF
12	TRBJ1-1	.	TRBV7-9	.	TGTGCCAGCAGCTTGTTGGCCGCAGGGGCTTTCTTT	CASSLLAAGAFF
14	TRBJ1-4	.	TRBV6-5	.	TGTGCCAGCAGTTACTCCACAGGACTTGAAAAACTGTTTTTT	CASSYSTGLEKLFF
12	TRBJ2-5	.	TRBV27	.	TGTGCCACCTCCGAAGGTCAAGAGACCCAGTACTTC	CATSEGQETQYF
14	TRBJ2-3	.	TRBV6-1	.	TGTGCCAGCTTACCAGTCAGGGGCACAGATACGCAGTATTTT	CASLPVRGTDTQYF
14	TRBJ1-1	.	TRBV6-6	.	TGTGCCAGCAGTTTGACAGCCACGAACACTGAAGCTTTCTTT	CASSLTATNTEAFF
14	TRBJ1-2	TRBD1	TRBV2	few	TGTGCCAGTGAAAGAGCCGGGACAGGGCATGGCTACACCTTC	CASERAGTGHGYTF
15	TRBJ2-7	TRBD1	TRBV7-8	few	TGTGCCAGCAGCCCCTCCAGGGACAGGGGGGGCGAGCAGTACTTC	CASSPSRDRGGEQYF
14	TRBJ1-2	.	TRBV7-2	many	TGTGCCAGCAGCTCACTATGGTCCTATGTTGGCTACACCTTC	CASSSLWSYVGYTF
16	TRBJ2-3	.	TRBV7-9	few	TGTGCCAGCAGCTTAGTCGACCCATCTTTCACAGATACGCAGTATTTT	CASSLVDPSFTDTQYF
15	TRBJ2-7	TRBD1	TRBV7-2	few	TGTGCCAGCAGCTTAGCCCCGGGACAGGGTGGCGAGCAGCACTTC	CASSLAPGQGGEQHF
14	TRBJ2-7	TRBD2	TRBV27	.	TGTGCCAGCAGTACCGGGACTAGCGGGTACGAGCAGTACTTC	CASSTGTSGYEQYF
14	TRBJ1-3	.	TRBV7-6	few	TGTGCCAGCAGCTTAATCCCGGGGGGAAACACCATATATTTT	CASSLIPGGNTIYF
14	TRBJ2-7	.	TRBV7-9	.	TGTGCCAGCAGCCATAGGACAGTGGCCTACGAGCAGTACTTC	CASSHRTVAYEQYF
14	TRBJ1-2	.	TRBV2	few	TGTGCCAGCAGCAACCCCCTCAGGGGCTATGGCTACACCTTC	CASSNPLRGYGYTF
15	TRBJ1-2	TRBD1	TRBV7-8	many	TGTGCCAGCAGCTCCGGGACAGGGGGGATGGGGGGCTACACCTTC	CASSSGTGGMGGYTF
17	TRBJ2-3	TRBD2	TRBV7-2	many	TGTGCCAGCAGCTTAGGTCGGGCTAGCGGTGTCACAGATACGCAGTATTTT	CASSLGRASGVTDTQYF
14	TRBJ2-7	.	TRBV5-1	.	TGCGCCAGCAGGGTCGGGACCAGCTCCTACGAGCAGTACTTC	CASRVGTSSYEQYF
14	TRBJ2-5	TRBD2	TRBV7-4	few	TGTGCCAGCAGCGCCGGGACTAGCTTAGAGACCCAGTACTTC	CASSAGTSLETQYF
14	TRBJ2-7	TRBD2	TRBV20-1	.	TGCAGTGCTACCGCTAGCGGGAGATTGCGGGAGCAGTACTTC	CSATASGRLREQYF
11	TRBJ1-1	TRBD1	TRBV28	.	TGTGCCAGCAGCTTACAGGGGGGAGCTTTCTTT	CASSLQGGAFF
15	TRBJ2-1	TRBD2	TRBV2	few	TGTGCCAGCAGTACCGAGCGGGAAACCTACAATGAGCAGTTCTTC	CASSTERETYNEQFF
14	TRBJ1-3	.	TRBV7-2	many	TGTGCCAGCAGCTTTTTGGGTGGCGGAAACACCATATATTTT	CASSFLGGGNTIYF
13	TRBJ2-3	.	TRBV7-2	.	TGTGCCAGCAGCTTAGTTTTCGCAGATACGCAGTATTTT	CASSLVFADTQYF
12	TRBJ2-7	.	TRBV6-1	few	TGTGCCAGCACCCAGCACCCGTACGAGCAGTACTTC	CASTQHPYEQYF
20	TRBJ1-4	TRBD1	TRBV7-8	many	TGTGCCAGCAGCTTAGGACTTTGGAAGCCAGGGGGTATATCGAATGAAAAACTGTTTTTT	CASSLGLWKPGGISNEKLFF
14	TRBJ1-1	.	TRBV6-5	.	TGTGCCAGCAGTTACTCGTCAACGAGAGTTGAAGCTTTCTTT	CASSYSSTRVEAFF
15	TRBJ1-1	.	TRBV2	.	TGTGCCAGCAGTGAAGATCGGGTGGGGAACACTGAAGCTTTCTTT	CASSEDRVGNTEAFF
14	TRBJ2-7	.	TRBV12-3/TRBV12-4	once	TGTGCCAGCAGTTTGGGGACAACCTACTACGAGCAGTACTTC	CASSLGTTYYEQYF
15	TRBJ2-3	.	TRBV18	.	TGTGCCAGCTCACCACCGGGGCAGCCCACAGATACGCAGTATTTT	CASSPPGQPTDTQYF
14	TRBJ1-1	.	TRBV2	.	TGTGCCAGTAGTGAGCAGGGCTTGAACACTGAAGCTTTCTTT	CASSEQGLNTEAFF
15	TRBJ2-1	.	TRBV6-1	many	TGTGCCAGCAGTACCGGGACCCAGAGGATCAATGAGCAGTTCTTC	CASSTGTQRINEQFF
14	TRBJ2-5	.	TRBV12-5	few	TGTGCTAGTGGTCCCCGCAGCGGCCCTGAGACCCAGTACTTC	CASGPRSGPETQYF
15	TRBJ2-7	TRBD2	TRBV27	.	TGTGCCAGCAGTAGAACCGGGACTAGCCGGTACGAGCAGTACTTC	CASSRTGTSRYEQYF
14	TRBJ1-1	.	TRBV7-2	many	TGTGCCAGCAGCGCGCAGGGCTGGCACACTGAAGCTTTCTTT	CASSAQGWHTEAFF
16	TRBJ2-5	TRBD1	TRBV5-6	.	TGTGCCAGCAGCCCAAAGACAGGGGGGAGAAAAGAGACCCAGTACTTC	CASSPKTGGRKETQYF
15	TRBJ2-4	.	TRBV10-2	.	TGCGCCAGCAGTGATCCAGGGGGGTCCAAAAACATTCAGTACTTC	CASSDPGGSKNIQYF